In its sample, the clone carrying this TCR beta chain was seen many times. Its antigen is not known. Those patients with uncontrolled infection, other autoimmune disease, pregnancy or lactation were excluded. RNA transcripts gave rise to amplified TCR beta CDR3 regions. HTBI primers were the set used in a first-round RT-PCR of the TCR CDR3. TCRdb reanalysed the multiplex PCR reads using MiXCR and keeps one entry per CDR3 protein. The data contain roughly 700,000 distinct CDR3 sequences, around 16% of them singletons. These data come from a study of T cells in Graves' hyperthyroidism and ophthalmopathy. The CDR3 consists of 15 residues. Germline V gene lookup returns CDR1 WNHNN and CDR2 SYGVQD (reference sequence). Trimming took 6 bases from V and 6 from J, leaving 18 bases between them. The study, taken as a whole, reports: A 13 V-J model separated ophthalmopathy from stable hyperthyroidism.

The source of this sequence is a man aged 50 or older with Graves' hyperthyroidism. The sample was blood. This chain links TRBV10-1 with TRBJ2-1, with a weak D call TRBD2 (7 bases). The CDR3 loop is CASSPGGTRTNEQFF. CDR3 bases: TGCGCCAGCAGCCCCGGGGGGACACGAACCAATGAGCAGTTCTTC.